The sequence of this T cell receptor beta chain was determined in a study of control samples from healthy donors and cancer patients. Profiled with immunoSEQ multiplex PCR; TCRdb holds only in-frame clones, not every one. The profile shows about 140,000 clones, about 85% of them singletons. Deletions cut 3 bases from V and 1 base from J, with 6 bases between. Germline V gene sequence: CDR1 SNHLY, CDR2 FYNNEI. There are 13 residues in the CDR3. This TCR came from a woman aged 25-40 years in good health. The material sequenced was blood. The chain couples TRBV2 to TRBJ1-1, with unresolved D. CDR3 residues: CASSDEGNTEAFF. The CDR3, as DNA: TGTGCCAGCAGTGACGAGGGGAACACTGAAGCTTTCTTT.